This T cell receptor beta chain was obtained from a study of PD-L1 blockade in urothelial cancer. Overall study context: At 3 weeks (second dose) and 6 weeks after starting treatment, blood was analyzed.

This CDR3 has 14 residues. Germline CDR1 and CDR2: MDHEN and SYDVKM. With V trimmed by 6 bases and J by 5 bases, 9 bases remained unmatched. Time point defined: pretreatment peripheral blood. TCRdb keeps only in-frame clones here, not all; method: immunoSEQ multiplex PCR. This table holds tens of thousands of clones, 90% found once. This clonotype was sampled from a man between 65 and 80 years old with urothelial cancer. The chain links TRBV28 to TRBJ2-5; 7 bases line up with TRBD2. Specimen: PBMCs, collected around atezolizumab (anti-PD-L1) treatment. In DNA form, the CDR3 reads TGTGCCAGCAGCCCTATGGGGGGGAAGGAGACCCAGTACTTC. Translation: CASSPMGGKETQYF.